The next 2 T cell receptor beta chains were all read from a single sample in a study of blood T cell repertoires in COVID-19. This table comes from immunoSEQ multiplex PCR, and its TCRdb copy is limited to in-frame clones, with some not included. This sample has 150,000 to 200,000 clones, with about 90% found just once. The sequenced material came from peripheral blood. The receptors stem from a man aged 70-80 years with active or convalescent COVID-19.

The chain recombines TRBV27 with TRBJ1-4, with D maybe TRBD1 (5 bases). CDR3 length: 15 amino acids. With 6 bases removed from V and 2 bases from J, the gap between germline ends came to 13 bases. The germline CDR1 and CDR2 sequences are MNHEY and SMNVEV (reference sequence). Written as DNA, the CDR3 is TGTGCCAGCAGGACCTTGGGGGGGACTAATGAAAAACTGTTTTTT. Amino acids: CASRTLGGTNEKLFF. Filled out from reference TRBV27 and TRBJ1-4, the complete variable domain reads EAQVTQNPRYLITVTGKKLTVTCSQNMNHEYMSWYRQDPGLGLRQIYYSMNVEVTDKGDVPEGYKVSRKEKRNFPLILESPSPNQTSLYFCASRTLGGTNEKLFFGSGTQLSVL.

This clone occurred once. The chain is built from TRBV19 and TRBJ1-1, with D uncertain. V shed 2 bases and J shed 1 base, with 8 bases lying between them. CDR1 and CDR2 (germline): LNHDA, SQIVND (reference sequence). The CDR3 has 14 residues. The CDR3, as DNA: TGTGCCAGTAGTATATACAGAGAGAACACTGAAGCTTTCTTT. This codes for CASSIYRENTEAFF. Drawing the rest from reference TRBV19 and TRBJ1-1, the complete variable domain is DGGITQSPKYLFRKEGQNVTLSCEQNLNHDAMYWYRQDPGQGLRLIYYSQIVNDFQKGDIAEGYSVSREKKESFPLTVTSAQKNPTAFYLCASSIYRENTEAFFGQGTRLTVV.